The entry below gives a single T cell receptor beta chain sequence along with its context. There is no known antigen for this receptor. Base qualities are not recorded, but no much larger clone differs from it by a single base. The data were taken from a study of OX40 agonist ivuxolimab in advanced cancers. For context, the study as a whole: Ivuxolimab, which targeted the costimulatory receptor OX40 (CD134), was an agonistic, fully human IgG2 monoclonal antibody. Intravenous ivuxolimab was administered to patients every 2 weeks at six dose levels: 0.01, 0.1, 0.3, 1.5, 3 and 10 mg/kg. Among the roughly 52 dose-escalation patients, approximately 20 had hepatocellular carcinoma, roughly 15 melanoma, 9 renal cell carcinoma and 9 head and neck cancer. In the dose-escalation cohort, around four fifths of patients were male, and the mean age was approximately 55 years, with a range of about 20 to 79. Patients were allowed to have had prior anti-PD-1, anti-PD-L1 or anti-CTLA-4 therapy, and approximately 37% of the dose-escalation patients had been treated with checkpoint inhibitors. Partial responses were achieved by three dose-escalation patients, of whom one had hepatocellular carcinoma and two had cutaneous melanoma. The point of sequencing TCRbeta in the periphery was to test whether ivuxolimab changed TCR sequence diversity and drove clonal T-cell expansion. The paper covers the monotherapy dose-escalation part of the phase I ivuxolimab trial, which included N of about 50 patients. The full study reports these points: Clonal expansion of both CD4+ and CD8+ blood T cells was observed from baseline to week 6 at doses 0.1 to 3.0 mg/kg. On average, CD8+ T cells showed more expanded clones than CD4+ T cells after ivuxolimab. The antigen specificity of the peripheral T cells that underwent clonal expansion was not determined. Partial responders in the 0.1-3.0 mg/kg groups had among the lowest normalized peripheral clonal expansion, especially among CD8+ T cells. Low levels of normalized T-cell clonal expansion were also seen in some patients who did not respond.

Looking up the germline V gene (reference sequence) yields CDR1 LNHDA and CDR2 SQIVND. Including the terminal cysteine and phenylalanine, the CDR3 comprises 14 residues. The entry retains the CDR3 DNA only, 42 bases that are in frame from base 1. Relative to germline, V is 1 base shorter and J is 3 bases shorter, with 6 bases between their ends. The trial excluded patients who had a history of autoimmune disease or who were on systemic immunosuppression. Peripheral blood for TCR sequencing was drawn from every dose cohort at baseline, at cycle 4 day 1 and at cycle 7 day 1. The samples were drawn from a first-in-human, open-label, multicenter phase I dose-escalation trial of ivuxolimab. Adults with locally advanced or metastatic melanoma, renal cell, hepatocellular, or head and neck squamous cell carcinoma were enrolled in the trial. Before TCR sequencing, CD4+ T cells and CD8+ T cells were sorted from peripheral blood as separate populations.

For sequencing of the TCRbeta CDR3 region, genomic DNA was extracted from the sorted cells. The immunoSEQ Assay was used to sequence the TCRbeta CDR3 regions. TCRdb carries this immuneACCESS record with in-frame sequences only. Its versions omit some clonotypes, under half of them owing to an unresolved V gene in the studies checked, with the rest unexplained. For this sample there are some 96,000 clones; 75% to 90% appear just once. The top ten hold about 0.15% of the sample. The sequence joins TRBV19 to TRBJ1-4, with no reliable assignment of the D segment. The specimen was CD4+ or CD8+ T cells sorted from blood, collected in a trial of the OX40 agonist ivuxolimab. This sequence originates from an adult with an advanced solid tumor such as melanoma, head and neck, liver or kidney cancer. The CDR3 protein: CASSIGGSNEKLFF. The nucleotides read TGTGCCAGTAGTATAGGAGGATCTAATGAAAAACTGTTTTTT.